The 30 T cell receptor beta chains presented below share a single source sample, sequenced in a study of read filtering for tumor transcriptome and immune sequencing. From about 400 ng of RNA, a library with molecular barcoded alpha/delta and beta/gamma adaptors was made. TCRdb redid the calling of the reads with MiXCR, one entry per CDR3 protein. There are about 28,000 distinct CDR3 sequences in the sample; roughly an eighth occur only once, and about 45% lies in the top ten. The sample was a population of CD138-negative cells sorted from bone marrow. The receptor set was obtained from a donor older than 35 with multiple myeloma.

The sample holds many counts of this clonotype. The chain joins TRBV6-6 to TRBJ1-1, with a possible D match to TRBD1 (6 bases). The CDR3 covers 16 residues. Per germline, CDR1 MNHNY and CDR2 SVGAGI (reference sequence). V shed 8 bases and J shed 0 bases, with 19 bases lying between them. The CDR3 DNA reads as TGTGCCAGCGACGGGATAGGGGGGCTCATGAACACTGAAGCTTTCTTT. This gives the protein CASDGIGGLMNTEAFF.

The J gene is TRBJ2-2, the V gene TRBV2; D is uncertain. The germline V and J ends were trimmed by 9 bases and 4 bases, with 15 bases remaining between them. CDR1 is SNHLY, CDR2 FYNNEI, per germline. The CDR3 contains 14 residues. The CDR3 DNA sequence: TGTGCCAGATCACCGTTCAAAACCACCGGGGAGCTGTTTTTT. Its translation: CARSPFKTTGELFF.

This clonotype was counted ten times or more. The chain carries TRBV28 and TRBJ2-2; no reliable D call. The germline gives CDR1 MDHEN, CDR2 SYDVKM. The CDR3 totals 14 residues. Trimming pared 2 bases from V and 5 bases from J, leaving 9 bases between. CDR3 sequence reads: CASSLPTRTGELFF. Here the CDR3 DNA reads TGTGCCAGCAGTTTACCGACCAGGACCGGGGAGCTGTTTTTT.

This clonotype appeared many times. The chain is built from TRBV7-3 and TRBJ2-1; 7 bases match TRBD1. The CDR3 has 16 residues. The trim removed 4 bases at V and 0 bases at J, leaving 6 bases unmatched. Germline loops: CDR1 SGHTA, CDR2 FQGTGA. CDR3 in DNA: TGTGCCAGCAGCTCAACAGGGGATTTCTCCTACAATGAGCAGTTCTTC. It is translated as CASSSTGDFSYNEQFF.

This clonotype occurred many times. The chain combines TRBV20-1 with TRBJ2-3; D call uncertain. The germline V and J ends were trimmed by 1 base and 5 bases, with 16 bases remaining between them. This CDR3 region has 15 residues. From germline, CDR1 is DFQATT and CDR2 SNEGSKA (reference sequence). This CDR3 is CSARVAKTSRDTQYF. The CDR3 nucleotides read TGCAGTGCTAGAGTGGCTAAGACTTCGAGAGATACGCAGTATTTT.

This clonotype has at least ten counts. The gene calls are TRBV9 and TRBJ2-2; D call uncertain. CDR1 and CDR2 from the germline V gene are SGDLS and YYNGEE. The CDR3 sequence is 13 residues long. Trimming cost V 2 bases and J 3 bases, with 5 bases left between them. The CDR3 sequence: CASSVTYTGELFF. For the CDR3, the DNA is TGTGCCAGCAGCGTGACTTACACCGGGGAGCTGTTTTTT.

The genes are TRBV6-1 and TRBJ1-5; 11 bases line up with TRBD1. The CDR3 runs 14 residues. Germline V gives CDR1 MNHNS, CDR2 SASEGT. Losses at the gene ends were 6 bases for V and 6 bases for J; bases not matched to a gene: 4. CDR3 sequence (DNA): TGTGCCAGCAGGTACGGGACAGGGGGTCAGCCCCAGCATTTT. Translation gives CASRYGTGGQPQHF.

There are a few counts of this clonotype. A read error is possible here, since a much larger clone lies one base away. The CDR3 DNA sequence: TGCGCCAGCAGCTCAGGGTCTCAAGTGACCCAGTACTTC. It specifies CASSSGSQVTQYF. The chain employs TRBV5-1 and TRBJ2-5; TRBD1 might be the D (5 bases). Germline values: CDR1 SGHRS, CDR2 YFSETQ. This CDR3 is 13 amino acids long.

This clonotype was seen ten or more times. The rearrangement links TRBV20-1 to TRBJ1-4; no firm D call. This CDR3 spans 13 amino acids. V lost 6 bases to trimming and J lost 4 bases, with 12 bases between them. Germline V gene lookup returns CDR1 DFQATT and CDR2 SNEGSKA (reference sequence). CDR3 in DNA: TGCAGTGCCACGGCCAGTTATAATGAAAAACTGTTTTTT. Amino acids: CSATASYNEKLFF.

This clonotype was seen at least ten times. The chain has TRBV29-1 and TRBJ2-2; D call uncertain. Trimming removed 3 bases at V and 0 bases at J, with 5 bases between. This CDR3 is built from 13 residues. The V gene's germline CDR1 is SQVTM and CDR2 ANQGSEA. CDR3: CSVDNANTGELFF. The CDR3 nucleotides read TGCAGCGTTGACAATGCGAACACCGGGGAGCTGTTTTTT.

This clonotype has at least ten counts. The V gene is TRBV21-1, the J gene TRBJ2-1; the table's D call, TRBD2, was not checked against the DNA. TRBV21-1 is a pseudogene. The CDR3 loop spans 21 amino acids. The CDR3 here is CASSKKKGLAGACSSYNEQFF. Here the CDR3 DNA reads TGTGCCAGCAGCAAAAAGAAGGGACTAGCGGGAGCGTGTAGCTCCTACAATGAGCAGTTCTTC.

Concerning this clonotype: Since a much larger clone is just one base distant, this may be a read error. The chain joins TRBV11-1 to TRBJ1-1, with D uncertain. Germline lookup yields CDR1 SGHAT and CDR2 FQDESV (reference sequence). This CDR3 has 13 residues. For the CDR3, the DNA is TGTGCCAGCAGGAGCGCTTTGAACACTGTAGCTTTCTTT. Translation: CASRSALNTVAFF.

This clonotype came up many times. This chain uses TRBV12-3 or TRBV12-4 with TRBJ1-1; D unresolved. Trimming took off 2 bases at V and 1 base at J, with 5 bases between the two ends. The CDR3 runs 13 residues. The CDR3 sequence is CASSLMENTEAFF. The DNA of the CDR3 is TGTGCCAGCAGTTTAATGGAGAACACTGAAGCTTTCTTT.

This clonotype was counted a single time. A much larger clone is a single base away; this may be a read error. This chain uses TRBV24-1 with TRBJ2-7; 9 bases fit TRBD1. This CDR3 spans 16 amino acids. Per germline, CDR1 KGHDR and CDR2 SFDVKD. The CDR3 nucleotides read TGTGCCACCAGTCCCCTAGGGGGGACAGGGCCCTACGAGCGGTACTTC. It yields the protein CATSPLGGTGPYERYF.

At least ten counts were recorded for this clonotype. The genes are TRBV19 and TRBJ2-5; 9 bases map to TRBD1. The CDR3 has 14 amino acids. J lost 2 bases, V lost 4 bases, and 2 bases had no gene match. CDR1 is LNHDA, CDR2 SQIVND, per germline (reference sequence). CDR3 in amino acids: CASSTTGGQETQYF. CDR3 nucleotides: TGTGCCAGTAGTACGACAGGGGGTCAAGAGACCCAGTACTTC.

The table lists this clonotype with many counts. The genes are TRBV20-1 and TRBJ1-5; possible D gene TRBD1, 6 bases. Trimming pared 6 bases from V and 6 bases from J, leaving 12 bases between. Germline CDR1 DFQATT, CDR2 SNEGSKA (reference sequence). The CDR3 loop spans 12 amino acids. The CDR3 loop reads CSALTGSQPQHF. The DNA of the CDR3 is TGCAGTGCACTTACAGGGAGTCAGCCCCAGCATTTT.

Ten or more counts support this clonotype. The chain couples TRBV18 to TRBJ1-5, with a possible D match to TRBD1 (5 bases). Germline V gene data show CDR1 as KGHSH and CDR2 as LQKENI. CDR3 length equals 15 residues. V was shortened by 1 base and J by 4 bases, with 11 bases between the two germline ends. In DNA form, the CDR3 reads TGTGCCAGCTCACCACGTACAGGTTTTAATCAGCCCCAGCATTTT. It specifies CASSPRTGFNQPQHF.

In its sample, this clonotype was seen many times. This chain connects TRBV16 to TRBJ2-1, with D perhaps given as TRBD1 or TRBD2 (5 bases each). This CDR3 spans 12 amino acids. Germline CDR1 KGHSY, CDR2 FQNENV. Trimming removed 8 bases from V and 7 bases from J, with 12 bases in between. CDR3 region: CASWGTLNEQFF. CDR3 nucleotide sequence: TGTGCCAGCTGGGGGACCCTAAATGAGCAGTTCTTC.

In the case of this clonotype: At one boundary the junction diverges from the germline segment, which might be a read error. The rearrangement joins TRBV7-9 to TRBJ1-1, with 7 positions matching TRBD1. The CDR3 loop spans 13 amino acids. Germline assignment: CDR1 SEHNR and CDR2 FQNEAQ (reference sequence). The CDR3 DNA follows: TGTGCCAGCAGCTTCCAGGGGGTCCCTGAAGCTTTATTT. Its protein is CASSFQGVPEALF.

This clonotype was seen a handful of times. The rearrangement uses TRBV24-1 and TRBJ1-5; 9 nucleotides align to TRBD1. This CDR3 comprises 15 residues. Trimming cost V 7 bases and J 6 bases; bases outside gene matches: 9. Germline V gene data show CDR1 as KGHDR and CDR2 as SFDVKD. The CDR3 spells CATSVTGGAGQPQHF. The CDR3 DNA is TGTGCCACCAGCGTCACAGGGGGCGCGGGTCAGCCCCAGCATTTT.

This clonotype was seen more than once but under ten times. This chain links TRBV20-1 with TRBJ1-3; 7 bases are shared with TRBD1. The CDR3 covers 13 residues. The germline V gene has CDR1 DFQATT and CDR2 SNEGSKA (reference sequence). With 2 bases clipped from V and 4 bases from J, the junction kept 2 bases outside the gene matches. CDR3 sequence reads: CSARWTGGNTIYF. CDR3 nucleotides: TGCAGTGCTAGATGGACAGGCGGAAACACCATATATTTT.

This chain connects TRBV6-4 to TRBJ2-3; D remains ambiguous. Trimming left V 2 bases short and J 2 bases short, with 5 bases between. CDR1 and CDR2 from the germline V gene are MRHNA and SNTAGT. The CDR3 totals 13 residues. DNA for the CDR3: TGTGCCAGCAGTGACAGAACCACAGATACGCAGTATTTT. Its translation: CASSDRTTDTQYF.

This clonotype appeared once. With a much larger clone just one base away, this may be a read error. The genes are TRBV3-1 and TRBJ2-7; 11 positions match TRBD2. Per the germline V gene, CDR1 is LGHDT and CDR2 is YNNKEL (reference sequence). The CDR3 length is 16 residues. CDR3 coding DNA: TGTGCCACCAGCCCCGCCGGGACTAGCGGTTTCTACGAGCAGTACTTC. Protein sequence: CATSPAGTSGFYEQYF.

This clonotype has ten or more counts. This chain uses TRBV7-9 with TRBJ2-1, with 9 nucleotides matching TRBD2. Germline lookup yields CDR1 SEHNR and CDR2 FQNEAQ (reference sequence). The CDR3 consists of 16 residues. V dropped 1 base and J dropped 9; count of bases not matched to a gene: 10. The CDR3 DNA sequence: TGTGCCAGCAGCTTAGACATAGCGGGAGTAGTGCGTGAGCAGTTCTTC. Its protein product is CASSLDIAGVVREQFF. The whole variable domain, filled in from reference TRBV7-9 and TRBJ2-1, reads DTGVSQNPRHKITKRGQNVTFRCDPISEHNRLYWYRQTLGQGPEFLTYFQNEAQLEKSRLLSDRFSAERPKGSFSTLEIQRTEQGDSAMYLCASSLDIAGVVREQFFGPGTRLTVL.

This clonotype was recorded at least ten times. CDR3 amino acids: CSAPRNLMSGISTDTQYF. CDR3 DNA sequence: TGCAGTGCTCCTAGGAACCTTATGAGCGGGATAAGCACAGATACGCAGTATTTT. The gene calls are TRBV20-1 and TRBJ2-3; 7 bases agree with TRBD2. The V segment lost 5 bases and the J segment 0 bases; nucleotides outside the gene matches: 17. Looked up from germline, CDR1 is DFQATT and CDR2 is SNEGSKA (reference sequence). This CDR3 has 18 residues.

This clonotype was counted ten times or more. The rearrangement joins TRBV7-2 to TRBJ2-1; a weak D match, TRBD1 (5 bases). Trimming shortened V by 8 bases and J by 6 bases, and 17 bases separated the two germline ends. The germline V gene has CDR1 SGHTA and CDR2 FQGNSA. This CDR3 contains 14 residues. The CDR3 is CASLPQGLSNEQFF. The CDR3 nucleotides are TGTGCCAGCCTTCCCCAGGGTTTAAGCAATGAGCAGTTCTTC. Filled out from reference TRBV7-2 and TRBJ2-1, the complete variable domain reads GAGVSQSPSNKVTEKGKDVELRCDPISGHTALYWYRQSLGQGLEFLIYFQGNSAPDKSGLPSDRFSAERTGGSVSTLTIQRTQQEDSAVYLCASLPQGLSNEQFFGPGTRLTVL.

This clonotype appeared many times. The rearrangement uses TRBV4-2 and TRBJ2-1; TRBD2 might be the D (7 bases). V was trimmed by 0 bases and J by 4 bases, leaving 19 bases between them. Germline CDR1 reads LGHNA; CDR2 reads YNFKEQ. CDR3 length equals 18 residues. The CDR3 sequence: CASSQDRLGEGGYNEQFF. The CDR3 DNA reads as TGTGCCAGCAGCCAAGATCGTTTGGGGGAGGGGGGATACAATGAGCAGTTCTTC.

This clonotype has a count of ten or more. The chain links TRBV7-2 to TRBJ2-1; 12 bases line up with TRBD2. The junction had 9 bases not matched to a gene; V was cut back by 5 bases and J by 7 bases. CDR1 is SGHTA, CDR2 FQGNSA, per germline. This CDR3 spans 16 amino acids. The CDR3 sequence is CASSLDGTSGPNEQFF. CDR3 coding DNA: TGTGCCAGCAGCCTAGACGGGACTAGCGGGCCAAATGAGCAGTTCTTC.

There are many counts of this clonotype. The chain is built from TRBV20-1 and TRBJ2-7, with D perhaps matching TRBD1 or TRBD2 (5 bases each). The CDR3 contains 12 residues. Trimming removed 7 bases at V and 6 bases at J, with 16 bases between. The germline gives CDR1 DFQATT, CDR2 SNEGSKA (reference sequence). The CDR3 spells CSVLRGLGEQYF. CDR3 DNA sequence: TGCAGTGTCTTGAGGGGATTAGGCGAGCAGTACTTC.

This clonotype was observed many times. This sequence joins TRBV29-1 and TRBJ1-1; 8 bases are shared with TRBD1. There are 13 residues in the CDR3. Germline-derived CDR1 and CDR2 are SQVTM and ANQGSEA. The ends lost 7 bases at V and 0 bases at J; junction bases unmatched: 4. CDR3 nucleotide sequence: TGCAGCGCATGGACAGGGCTGAACACTGAAGCTTTCTTT. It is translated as CSAWTGLNTEAFF.